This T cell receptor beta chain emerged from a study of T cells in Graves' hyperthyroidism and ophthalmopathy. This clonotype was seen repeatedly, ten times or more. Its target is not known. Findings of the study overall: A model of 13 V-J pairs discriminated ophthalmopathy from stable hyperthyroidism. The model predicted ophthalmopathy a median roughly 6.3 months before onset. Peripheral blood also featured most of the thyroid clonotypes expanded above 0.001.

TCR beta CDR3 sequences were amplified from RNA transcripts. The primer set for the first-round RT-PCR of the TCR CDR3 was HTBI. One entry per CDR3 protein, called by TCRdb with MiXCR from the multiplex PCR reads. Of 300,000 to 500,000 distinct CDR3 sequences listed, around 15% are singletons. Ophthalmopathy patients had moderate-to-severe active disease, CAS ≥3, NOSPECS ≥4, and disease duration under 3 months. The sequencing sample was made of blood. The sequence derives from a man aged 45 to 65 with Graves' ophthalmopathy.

The CDR3 reads CAWTRAGVAEKLFF. The CDR3 DNA is TGTGCCTGGACACGGGCAGGGGTAGCTGAAAAACTGTTTTTT. This chain uses TRBV30 with TRBJ1-4, with a weak D call TRBD1 (6 bases). V lost 4 bases and J 7 bases, leaving 16 bases between the germline ends. CDR1 is GTSNPN, CDR2 SVGIG, per germline (reference sequence). The CDR3 is 14 amino acids.